One sample yielded the 8 T cell receptor beta chains listed below, sequenced in a study of blood T cell repertoires in COVID-19. Data came from immunoSEQ multiplex PCR; TCRdb stores just in-frame clones and leaves some out. The sample carries 130,000 or so clones, approximately 83% recorded once. Sequencing was done on a sample of PBMCs or T cells enriched from blood (not recorded which). The source of these receptors is a man in his fifties who had recovered from COVID-19.

The rearrangement links TRBV5-1 to TRBJ1-1; D gene uncertain. The CDR3 totals 14 residues. Trimming stripped 0 bases from V and 3 bases from J, with 9 bases between. CDR1 and CDR2 from the germline V gene are SGHRS and YFSETQ. CDR3 nucleotides: TGCGCCAGCAGCTTGGTAGTTCAGGACACTGAAGCTTTCTTT. It specifies CASSLVVQDTEAFF.

This rearrangement joins TRBV13 to TRBJ2-1; TRBD2 matches at 12 bases. Germline CDR1 is PRHDT and CDR2 is FYEKMQ (reference sequence). Unmatched junction bases numbered 5, after V lost 5 bases and J lost 3 bases. The length of the CDR3 is 16 residues. The CDR3 sequence is CASSLVLAGGYNEQFF. DNA of the CDR3: TGTGCCAGCAGCCTAGTACTAGCGGGAGGCTACAATGAGCAGTTCTTC.

The gene calls are TRBV28 and TRBJ2-5; D is possibly TRBD1 (6 bases). Germline CDR1 is MDHEN and CDR2 is SYDVKM. CDR3 length: 12 residues. Trimming cost V 8 bases and J 2 bases, with 9 bases left between them. The CDR3: CASQGFQETQYF. The CDR3 DNA is TGTGCCAGCCAGGGGTTTCAAGAGACCCAGTACTTC.

This clone was seen only a few times. The chain has TRBV10-3 and TRBJ2-1, with 7 nucleotides matching TRBD2. The germline CDR1 and CDR2 sequences are ENHRY and SYGVKD. V was pared by 10 bases and J by 1 base, with 10 bases of the junction left unmatched. The CDR3 extends over 15 amino acids. CDR3 amino acids: CASRRERGSYNEQFF. For the CDR3, the DNA is TGTGCCAGCAGGCGGGAGCGGGGATCCTACAATGAGCAGTTCTTC.

The V gene is TRBV30, the J gene TRBJ1-1; no clear D gene. Germline lookup yields CDR1 GTSNPN and CDR2 SVGIG (reference sequence). The CDR3 extends over 13 amino acids. Trimming took off 3 bases at V and 0 bases at J, with 8 bases between the two ends. As DNA, the CDR3 is TGTGCCTGGAGCGACGGGGTGAACACTGAAGCTTTCTTT. Translation gives CAWSDGVNTEAFF.

The rearrangement links TRBV3-1 (or the pseudogene TRBV3-2) to TRBJ1-1; D unclear. Germline CDR1 reads LGHDT; CDR2 reads YNNKEL (reference sequence). Trimming stripped 3 bases from V and 4 bases from J, with 12 bases between. This CDR3 has 14 amino acids. Written as DNA, the CDR3 is TGTGCCAGCAGCCAGACACCTACTGGCACTGAAGCTTTCTTT. Its translation is CASSQTPTGTEAFF.

The rearrangement joins TRBV5-1 to TRBJ2-2, with D perhaps matching TRBD2 (6 bases). Germline V gives CDR1 SGHRS, CDR2 YFSETQ. CDR3 size: 18 residues. Trimming stripped 3 bases from V and 0 bases from J, with 18 bases between. The CDR3 DNA reads TGCGCCAGCAGCTCGACCAGAATACTAGCTGCGAACACCGGGGAGCTGTTTTTT. Its protein is CASSSTRILAANTGELFF.

The genes are TRBV7-9 and TRBJ1-6, with 7 bases fitting TRBD1. Germline trimming cut 6 bases from V and 0 bases from J; bases unmatched to any gene: 5. The CDR3 is made up of 16 amino acids. Germline CDR1 reads SEHNR; CDR2 reads FQNEAQ (reference sequence). CDR3 nucleotides: TGTGCCAGCAGACGACAGGGTAGCTCCTATAATTCACCCCTCCACTTT. This codes for CASRRQGSSYNSPLHF.